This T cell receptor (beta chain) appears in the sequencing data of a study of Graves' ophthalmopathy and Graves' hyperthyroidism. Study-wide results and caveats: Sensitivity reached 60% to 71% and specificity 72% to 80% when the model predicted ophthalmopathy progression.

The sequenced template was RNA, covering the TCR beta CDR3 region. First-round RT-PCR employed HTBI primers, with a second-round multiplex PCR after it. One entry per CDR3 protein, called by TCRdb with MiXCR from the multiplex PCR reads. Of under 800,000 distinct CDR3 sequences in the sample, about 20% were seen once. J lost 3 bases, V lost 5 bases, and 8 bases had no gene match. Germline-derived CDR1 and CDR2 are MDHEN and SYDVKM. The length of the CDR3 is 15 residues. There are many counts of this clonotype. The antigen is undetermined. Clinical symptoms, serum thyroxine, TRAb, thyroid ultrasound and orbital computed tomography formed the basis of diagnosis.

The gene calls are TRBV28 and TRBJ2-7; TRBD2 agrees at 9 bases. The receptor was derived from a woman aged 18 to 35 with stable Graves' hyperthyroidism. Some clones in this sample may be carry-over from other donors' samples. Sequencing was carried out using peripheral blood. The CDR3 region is CASSATGAGGYEQYF. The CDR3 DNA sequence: TGTGCCAGCAGTGCTACAGGAGCGGGAGGCTACGAGCAGTACTTC.